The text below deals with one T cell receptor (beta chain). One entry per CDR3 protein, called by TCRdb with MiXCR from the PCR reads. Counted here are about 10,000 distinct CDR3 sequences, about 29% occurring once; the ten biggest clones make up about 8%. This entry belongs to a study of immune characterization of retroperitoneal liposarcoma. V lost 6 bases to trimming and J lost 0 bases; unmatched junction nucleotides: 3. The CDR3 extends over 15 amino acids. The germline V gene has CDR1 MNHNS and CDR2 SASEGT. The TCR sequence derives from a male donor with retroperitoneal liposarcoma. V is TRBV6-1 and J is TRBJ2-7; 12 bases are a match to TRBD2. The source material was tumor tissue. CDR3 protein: CASRGTSGPSYEQYF. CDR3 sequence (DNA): TGTGCCAGCAGAGGGACTAGCGGGCCCTCCTACGAGCAGTACTTC.